This entry features one T cell receptor (beta chain) sequence. The sample comes from a study of shared clonotypes between healthy human individuals. Positively selected for CCR7, the CD45RO-negative cells used as naive CD8 cells excluded terminally differentiated effector memory CD45RA+ cells. The assay was immunoSEQ multiplex PCR, and TCRdb's table has in-frame clones only and misses some. The sample lists about 2 million clones; roughly 94% were seen once. Trimming pared 7 bases from V and 3 bases from J, leaving 13 bases between. Germline V gene data show CDR1 as ENHRY and CDR2 as SYGVKD. The CDR3 loop spans 13 amino acids.

The sample was naive CD8+ T cells sorted from blood. The clonotype comes from a man between 18 and 35 years old in good health. The V call is TRBV10-3, the J call TRBJ2-7; unclear D gene. This CDR3 is CAITSDEVYEQYF. CDR3 DNA: TGTGCCATCACATCAGACGAAGTCTACGAGCAGTACTTC.